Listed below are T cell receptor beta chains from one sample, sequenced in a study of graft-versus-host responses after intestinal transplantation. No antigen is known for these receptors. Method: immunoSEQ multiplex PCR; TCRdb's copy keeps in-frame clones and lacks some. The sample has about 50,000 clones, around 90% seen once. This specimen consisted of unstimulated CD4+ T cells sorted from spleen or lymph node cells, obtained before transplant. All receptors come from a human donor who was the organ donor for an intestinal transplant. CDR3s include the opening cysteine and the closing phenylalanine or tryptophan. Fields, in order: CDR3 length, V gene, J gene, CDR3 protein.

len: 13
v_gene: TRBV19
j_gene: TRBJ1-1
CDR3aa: CASNNWGNTEAFF

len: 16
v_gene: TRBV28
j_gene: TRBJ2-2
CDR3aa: CASSSSRGRNTGELFF

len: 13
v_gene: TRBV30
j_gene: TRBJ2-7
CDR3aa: CAWSVTSNGEQYF

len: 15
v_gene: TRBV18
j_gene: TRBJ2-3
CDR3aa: CASSPAGASTDTQYF

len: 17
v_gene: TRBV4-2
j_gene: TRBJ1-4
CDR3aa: CASSLRRTGATNEKLFF

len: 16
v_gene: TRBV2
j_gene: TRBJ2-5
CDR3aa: CASSRTVRAQFETQYF

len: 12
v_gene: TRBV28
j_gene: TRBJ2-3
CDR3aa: CASSSPTDTQYF

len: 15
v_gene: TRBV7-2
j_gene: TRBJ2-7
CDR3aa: CASSLGGRNSYEQYF

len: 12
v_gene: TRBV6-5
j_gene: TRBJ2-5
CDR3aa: CASRGAKETQYF

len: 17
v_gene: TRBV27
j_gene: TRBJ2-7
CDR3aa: CASSFSRLPGAAYEQYF

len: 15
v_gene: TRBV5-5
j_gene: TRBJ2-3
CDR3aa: CASSSRQGSTDTQYF

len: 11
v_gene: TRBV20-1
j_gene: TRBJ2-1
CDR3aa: CSASPYNEQFF

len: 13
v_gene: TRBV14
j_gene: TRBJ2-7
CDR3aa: CASSQGMMGEQYF

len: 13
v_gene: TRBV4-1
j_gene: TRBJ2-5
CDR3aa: CASSLGLAETQYF

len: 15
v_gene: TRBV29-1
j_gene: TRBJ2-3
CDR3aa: CSVEVRGTSTDTQYF

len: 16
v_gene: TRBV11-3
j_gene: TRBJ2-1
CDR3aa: CASSLERRGRFNEQFF

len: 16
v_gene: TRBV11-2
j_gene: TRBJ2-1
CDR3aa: CASSIIAGATYNEQFF

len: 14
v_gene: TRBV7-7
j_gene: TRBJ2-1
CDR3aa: CASSLGRIGYEQFF

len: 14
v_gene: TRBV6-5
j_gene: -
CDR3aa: CASSSDRSSYEQYF

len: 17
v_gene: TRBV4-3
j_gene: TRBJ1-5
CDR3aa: CASSQDRTGARNQPQHF

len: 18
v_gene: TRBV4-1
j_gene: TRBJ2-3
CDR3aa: CASSQAILAGGRADTQYF

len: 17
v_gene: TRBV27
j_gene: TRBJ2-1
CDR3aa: CASSLKGLAGDGYEQFF

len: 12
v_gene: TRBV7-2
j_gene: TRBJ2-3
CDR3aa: CASSSGGDTQYF

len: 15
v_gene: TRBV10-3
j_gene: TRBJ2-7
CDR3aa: CAISGTSGGTYEQYF

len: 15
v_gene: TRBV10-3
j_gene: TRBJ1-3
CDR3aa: CAISATGASGNTIYF

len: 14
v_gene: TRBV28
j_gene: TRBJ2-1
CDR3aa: CASDSRGDSNEQFF

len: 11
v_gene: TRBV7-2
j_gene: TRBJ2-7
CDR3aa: CASSLSYEQYF

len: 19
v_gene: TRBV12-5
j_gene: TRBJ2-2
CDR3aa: CASGLWGLAGGFDTGELFF

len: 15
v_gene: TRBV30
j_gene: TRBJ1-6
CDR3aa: CAWSAQGPNNSPLHF

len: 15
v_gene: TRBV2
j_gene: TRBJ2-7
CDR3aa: CASRTGTGLSYEQYF

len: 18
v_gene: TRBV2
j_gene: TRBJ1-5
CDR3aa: CASSDIFEPGQGKQPQHF

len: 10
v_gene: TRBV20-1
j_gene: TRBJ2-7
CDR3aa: CSASSYEQYF

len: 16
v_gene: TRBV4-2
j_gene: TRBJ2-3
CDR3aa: CASSLPKGRSQDTQYF

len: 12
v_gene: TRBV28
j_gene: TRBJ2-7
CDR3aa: CASSLLGREQYF

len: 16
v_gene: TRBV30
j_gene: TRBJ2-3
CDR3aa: CAWSDGLAGNTDTQYF

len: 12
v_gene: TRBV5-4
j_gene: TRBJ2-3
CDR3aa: CASSLDTDTQYF

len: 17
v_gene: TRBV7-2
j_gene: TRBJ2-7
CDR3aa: CASSLRGWGGPSYEQYF

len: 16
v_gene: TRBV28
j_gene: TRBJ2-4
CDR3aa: CASLSGSAGGWNIQYF

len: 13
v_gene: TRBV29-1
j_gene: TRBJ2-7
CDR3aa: CSVPGTGTYEQYF

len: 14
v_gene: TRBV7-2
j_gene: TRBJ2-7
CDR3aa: CASSSLAGVYEQYF

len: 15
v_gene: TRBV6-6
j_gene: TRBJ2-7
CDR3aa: CASSYFPTGEREQYF

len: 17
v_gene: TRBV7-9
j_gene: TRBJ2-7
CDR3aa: CASSLGTSGKSPYEQYF

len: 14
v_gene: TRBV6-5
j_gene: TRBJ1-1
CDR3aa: CASSYSDLNTEAFF

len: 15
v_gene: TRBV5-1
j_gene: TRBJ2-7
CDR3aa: CASSLDGTGAYEQYF

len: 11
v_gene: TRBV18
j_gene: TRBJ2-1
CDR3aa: CASSRGYEQFF

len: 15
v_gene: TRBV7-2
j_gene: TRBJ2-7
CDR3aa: CASSSGSGSSYEQYF

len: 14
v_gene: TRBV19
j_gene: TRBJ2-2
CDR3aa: CASRDRVVAGELFF

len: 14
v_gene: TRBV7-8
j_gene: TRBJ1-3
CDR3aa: CASIWGAAGNTIYF